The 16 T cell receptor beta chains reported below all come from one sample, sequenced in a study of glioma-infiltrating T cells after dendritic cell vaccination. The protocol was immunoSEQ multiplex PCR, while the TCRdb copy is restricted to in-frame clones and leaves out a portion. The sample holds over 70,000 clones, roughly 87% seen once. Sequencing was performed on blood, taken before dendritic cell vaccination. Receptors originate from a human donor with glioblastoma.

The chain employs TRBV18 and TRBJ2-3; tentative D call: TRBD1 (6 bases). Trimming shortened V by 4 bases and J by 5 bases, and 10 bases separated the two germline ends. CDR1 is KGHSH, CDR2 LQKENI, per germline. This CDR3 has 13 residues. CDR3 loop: CASSQGEQDTQYF. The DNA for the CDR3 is TGTGCCAGCTCACAGGGGGAGCAAGATACGCAGTATTTT.

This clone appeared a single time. The CDR3 DNA reads TGTGCCAGCAGCCTCGGGACTAGCGCCCGCAATGAGCAGTTCTTC. Its translation is CASSLGTSARNEQFF. The J gene is TRBJ2-1, the V gene TRBV14; 10 bases align to TRBD2. Trimming took 4 bases from V and 6 from J; bases not matched to a gene: 6. CDR1 and CDR2 (germline): SGHDN, FVKESK. The length of the CDR3 is 15 residues.

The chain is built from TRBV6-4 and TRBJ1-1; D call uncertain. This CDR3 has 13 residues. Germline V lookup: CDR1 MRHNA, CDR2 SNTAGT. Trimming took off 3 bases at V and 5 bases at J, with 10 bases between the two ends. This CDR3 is CASSEVELTEAFF. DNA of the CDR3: TGTGCCAGCAGTGAGGTAGAATTAACTGAAGCTTTCTTT.

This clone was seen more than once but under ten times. The CDR3 bases are TGTGCCAGCAGCACCAGTAGCGGGAGCCGGTTCTTC. Encoded protein: CASSTSSGSRFF. The chain links TRBV5-4 to TRBJ2-1; 9 bases agree with TRBD2. Germline V CDR1 and CDR2: SGHNT, YYREEE (reference sequence). This CDR3 contains 12 residues. V shed 4 bases, J shed 15 bases, and the junction held 8 bases outside the gene matches. Drawing the rest from reference TRBV5-4 and TRBJ2-1, the complete variable domain is ETGVTQSPTHLIKTRGQQVTLRCSSQSGHNTVSWYQQALGQGPQFIFQYYREEENGRGNFPPRFSGLQFPNYSSELNVNALELDDSALYLCASSTSSGSRFFGPGTRLTVL.

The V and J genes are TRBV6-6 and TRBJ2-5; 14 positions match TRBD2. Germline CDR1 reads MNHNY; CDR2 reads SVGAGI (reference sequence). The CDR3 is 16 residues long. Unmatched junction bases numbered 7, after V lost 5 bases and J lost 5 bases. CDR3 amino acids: CASSGTSGRGLETQYF. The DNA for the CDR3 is TGTGCCAGCAGTGGGACTAGCGGGAGAGGGTTGGAGACCCAGTACTTC.

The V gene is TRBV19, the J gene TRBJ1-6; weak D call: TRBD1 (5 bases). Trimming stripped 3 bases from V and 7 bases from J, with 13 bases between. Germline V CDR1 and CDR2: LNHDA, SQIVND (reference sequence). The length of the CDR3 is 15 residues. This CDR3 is CASSMRQGGNSPLHF. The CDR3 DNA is TGTGCCAGTAGTATGCGGCAGGGAGGCAATTCACCCCTCCACTTT.

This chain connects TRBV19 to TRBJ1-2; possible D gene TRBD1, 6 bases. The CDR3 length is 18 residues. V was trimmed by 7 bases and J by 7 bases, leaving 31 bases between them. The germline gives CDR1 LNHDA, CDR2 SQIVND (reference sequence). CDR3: CASKESWGHGLLEAGYTF. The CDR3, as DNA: TGTGCCAGTAAGGAGTCGTGGGGACACGGGCTTTTAGAGGCTGGCTACACCTTC.

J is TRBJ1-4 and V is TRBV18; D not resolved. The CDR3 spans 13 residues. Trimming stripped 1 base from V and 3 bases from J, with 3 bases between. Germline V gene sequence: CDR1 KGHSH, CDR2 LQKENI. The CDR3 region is CASSPRANEKLFF. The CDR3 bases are TGTGCCAGCTCACCACGCGCTAATGAAAAACTGTTTTTT.

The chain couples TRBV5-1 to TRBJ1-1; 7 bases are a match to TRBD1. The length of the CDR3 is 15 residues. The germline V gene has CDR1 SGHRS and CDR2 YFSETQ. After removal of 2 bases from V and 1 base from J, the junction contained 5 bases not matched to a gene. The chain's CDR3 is CASSLPKGANTEAFF. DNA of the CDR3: TGCGCCAGCAGCTTACCAAAGGGGGCGAACACTGAAGCTTTCTTT.

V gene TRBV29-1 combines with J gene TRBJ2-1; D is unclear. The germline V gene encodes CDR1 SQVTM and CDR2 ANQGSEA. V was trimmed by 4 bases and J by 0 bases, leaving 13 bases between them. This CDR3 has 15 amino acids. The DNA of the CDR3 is TGCAGCGTTGTCCCAGGCCTTGGCTCCTACAATGAGCAGTTCTTC. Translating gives CSVVPGLGSYNEQFF.

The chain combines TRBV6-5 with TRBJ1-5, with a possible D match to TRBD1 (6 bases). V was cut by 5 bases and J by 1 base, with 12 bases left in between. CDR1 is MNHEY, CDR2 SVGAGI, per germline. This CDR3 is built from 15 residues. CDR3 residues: CASSVKGDSNQPQHF. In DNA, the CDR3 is TGTGCCAGCAGTGTTAAGGGGGACAGCAATCAGCCCCAGCATTTT.

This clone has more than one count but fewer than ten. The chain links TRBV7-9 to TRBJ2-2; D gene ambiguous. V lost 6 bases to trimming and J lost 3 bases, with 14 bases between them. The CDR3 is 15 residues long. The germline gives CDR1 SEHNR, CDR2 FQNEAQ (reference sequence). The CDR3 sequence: CASSPNPIYTGELFF. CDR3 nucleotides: TGTGCCAGCAGTCCTAACCCCATTTACACCGGGGAGCTGTTTTTT.

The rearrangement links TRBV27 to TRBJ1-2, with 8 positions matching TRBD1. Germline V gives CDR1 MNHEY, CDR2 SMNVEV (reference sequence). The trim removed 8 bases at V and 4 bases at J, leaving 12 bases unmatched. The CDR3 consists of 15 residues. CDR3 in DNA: TGTGCCAGCGGACAAATGGACAGGGACGTCTATGGCTACACCTTC. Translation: CASGQMDRDVYGYTF.

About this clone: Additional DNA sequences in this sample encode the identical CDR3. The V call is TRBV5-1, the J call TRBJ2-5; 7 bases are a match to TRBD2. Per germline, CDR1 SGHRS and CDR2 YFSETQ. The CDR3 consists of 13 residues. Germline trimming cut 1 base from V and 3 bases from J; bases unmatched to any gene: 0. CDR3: CASSLLAEETQYF. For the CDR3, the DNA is TGCGCCAGCAGCTTGCTAGCGGAAGAGACCCAGTACTTC.

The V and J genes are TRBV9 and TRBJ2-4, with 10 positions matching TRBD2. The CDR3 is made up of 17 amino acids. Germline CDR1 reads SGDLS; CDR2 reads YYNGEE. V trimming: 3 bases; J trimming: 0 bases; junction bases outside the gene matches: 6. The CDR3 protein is CASSGGLADVAKNIQYF. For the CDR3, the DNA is TGTGCCAGCAGCGGAGGACTAGCGGACGTAGCCAAAAACATTCAGTACTTC.

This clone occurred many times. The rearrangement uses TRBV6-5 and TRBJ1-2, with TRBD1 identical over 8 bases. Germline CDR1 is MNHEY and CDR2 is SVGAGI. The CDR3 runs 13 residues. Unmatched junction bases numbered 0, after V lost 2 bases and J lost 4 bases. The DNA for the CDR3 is TGTGCCAGCAGTTACGACAGGGGCTATGGCTACACCTTC. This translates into CASSYDRGYGYTF.